This T cell receptor (beta chain) appears in the sequencing data of a study of cytomegalovirus exposure and HLA in healthy donors listed by TCRdb under 2017. Broadly, across the study: According to a later analysis, the roughly 120 validation repertoires were produced on the same platform as the roughly 600 repertoires of the first cohort. The study aimed to test whether signatures of past pathogen exposure could be identified by cataloging public T cell receptors. Besides the first cohort of roughly 700 subjects, a separate validation cohort made up of 95 to 150 different subjects was used. The study combined high-throughput TCR immunosequencing, statistical association of individual TCRs with disease status, and machine learning to predict cytomegalovirus infection status.

A distance of 8 bases separates the germline ends of V and J, which lose 3 bases and 0 bases respectively. CDR1 SQVTM and CDR2 ANQGSEA were looked up in the germline V gene. The CDR3 holds 13 amino acids from the cysteine to the phenylalanine. Here the CDR3 DNA is all that survives: 39 bases in frame from base 1. For this clone: Its target antigen remains unknown. Nothing much larger sits one base from this clone, and base qualities are not available.

To prepare the library, the immunoSEQ multiplex PCR assay was applied. The paper's data handling went like this. A statistical classification framework was developed to diagnose cytomegalovirus status using the catalog of TCR beta chain sequences. TCRdb limited this immuneACCESS table to in-frame rearrangements with V and J called. A share of clones is missing; checked studies link under half to unresolved V genes, and the rest is unexplained. The V and J calls and clone size were taken over from that table, and D and trimming were inferred from the DNA. This sample has some 150,000 clones in its table, and 88% of those were observed once. The ten largest account for approximately 3% of the sample. The donors belonged to the validation cohort of around 120 subjects, which was separate from the roughly 670-subject first cohort. Results the study describes overall, beyond this receptor: Three of the identified cytomegalovirus-associated TCR beta chains were confirmed in vitro to be specific for cytomegalovirus antigens. In a later analysis, TCRs clustered in the first cohort were found to also tend to co-occur in the roughly 130 validation repertoires, with approximately 95% of cluster scores above 0. The classifier was reported to diagnose cytomegalovirus status with high specificity and sensitivity in both the original cohort and the validation cohort. A later analysis had no HLA typing for the validation cohort, so co-occurrence there was scored across all 130 or so repertoires. It was suggested by the authors that the approach could potentially be generalized to other disease states and immunological phenotypes. In the study, approximately 150 TCR beta chains were listed as associated with cytomegalovirus. Most TCR sequences were observed very rarely across donors, whereas some public TCRs were present in many individuals.

This TCR was sampled from a man between 18 and 35 years old in good health and CMV-seronegative. The rearrangement combines TRBV29-1 with TRBJ1-1; the D gene is perhaps TRBD1, from 5 matching bases. The sequencing sample was made of PBMCs. The CDR3 in this case is CSVEGLMNTEAFF. The DNA is as follows: TGCAGCGTTGAGGGACTTATGAACACTGAAGCTTTCTTT.